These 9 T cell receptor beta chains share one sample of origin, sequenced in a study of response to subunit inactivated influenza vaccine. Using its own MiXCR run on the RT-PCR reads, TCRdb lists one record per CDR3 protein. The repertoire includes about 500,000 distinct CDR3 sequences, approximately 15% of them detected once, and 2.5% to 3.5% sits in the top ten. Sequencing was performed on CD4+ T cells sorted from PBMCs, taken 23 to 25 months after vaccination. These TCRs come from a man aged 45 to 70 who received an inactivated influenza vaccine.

The CDR3 here is CASSSERGSYEQYF. The CDR3 DNA reads as TGTGCCAGCAGCTCCGAGCGGGGGAGCTACGAGCAGTACTTC. The gene calls are TRBV9 and TRBJ2-7, with TRBD2 identical over 8 bases. The germline gives CDR1 SGDLS, CDR2 YYNGEE. The CDR3 contains 14 residues. With 4 bases clipped from V and 3 bases from J, the junction kept 6 bases outside the gene matches.

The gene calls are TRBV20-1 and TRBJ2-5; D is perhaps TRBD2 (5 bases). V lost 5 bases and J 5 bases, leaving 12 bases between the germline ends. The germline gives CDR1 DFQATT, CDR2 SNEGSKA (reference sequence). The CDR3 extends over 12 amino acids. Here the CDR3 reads CSADPPGETQYF. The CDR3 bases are TGCAGTGCTGATCCTCCGGGGGAGACCCAGTACTTC.

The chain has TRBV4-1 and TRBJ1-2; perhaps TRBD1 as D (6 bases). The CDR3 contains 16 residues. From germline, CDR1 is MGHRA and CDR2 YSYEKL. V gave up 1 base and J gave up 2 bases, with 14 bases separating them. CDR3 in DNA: TGCGCCAGCAGCCAAGGGGGGGGGCGTGGGAACTATGGCTACACCTTC. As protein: CASSQGGGRGNYGYTF.

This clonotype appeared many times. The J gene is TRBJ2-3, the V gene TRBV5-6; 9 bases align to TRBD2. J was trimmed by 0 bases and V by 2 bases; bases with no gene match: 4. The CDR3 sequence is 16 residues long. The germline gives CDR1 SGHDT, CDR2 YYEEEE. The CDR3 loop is CASSLRLAGSTDTQYF. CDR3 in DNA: TGTGCCAGCAGCTTACGGCTAGCGGGAAGCACAGATACGCAGTATTTT.

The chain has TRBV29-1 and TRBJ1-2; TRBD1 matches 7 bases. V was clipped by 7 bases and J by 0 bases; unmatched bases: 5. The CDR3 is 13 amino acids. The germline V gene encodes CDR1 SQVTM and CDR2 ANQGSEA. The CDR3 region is CSDRDRSNYGYTF. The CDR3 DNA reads TGCAGCGACCGGGACAGATCTAACTATGGCTACACCTTC.

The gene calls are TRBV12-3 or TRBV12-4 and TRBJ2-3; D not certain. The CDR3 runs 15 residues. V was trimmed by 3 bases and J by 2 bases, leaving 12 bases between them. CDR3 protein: CASSFSVQNTDTQYF. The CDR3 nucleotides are TGTGCCAGCAGTTTTTCTGTGCAGAACACAGATACGCAGTATTTT.

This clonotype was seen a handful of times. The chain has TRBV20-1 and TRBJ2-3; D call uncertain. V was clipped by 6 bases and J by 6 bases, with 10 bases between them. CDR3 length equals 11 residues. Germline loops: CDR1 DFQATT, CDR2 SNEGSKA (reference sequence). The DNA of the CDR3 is TGCAGTGCGTGGTCCACGGATACGCAGTATTTT. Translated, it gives CSAWSTDTQYF.

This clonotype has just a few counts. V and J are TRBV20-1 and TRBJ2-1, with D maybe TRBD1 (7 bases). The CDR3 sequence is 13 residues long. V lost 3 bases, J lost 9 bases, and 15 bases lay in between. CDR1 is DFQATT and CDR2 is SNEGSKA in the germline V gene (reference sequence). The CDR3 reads CSARTGSGGEQFF. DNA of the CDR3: TGCAGTGCTAGGACAGGGTCCGGGGGTGAGCAGTTCTTC.

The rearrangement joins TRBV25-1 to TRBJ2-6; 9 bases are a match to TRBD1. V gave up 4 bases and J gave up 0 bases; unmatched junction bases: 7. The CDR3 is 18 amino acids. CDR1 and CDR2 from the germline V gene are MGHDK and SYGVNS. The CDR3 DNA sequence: TGTGCCAGCAGTGCGGTGACAGGGGGGAGCTCTGGGGCCAACGTCCTGACTTTC. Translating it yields CASSAVTGGSSGANVLTF.